The rows below give T cell receptor beta chains drawn from one sample of a study of CD8 T cells in Susac syndrome. TCRdb reanalysed the immunoSEQ multiplex PCR reads using MiXCR and keeps one entry per CDR3 protein. The sample lists 210,000 or so distinct CDR3 sequences; about 90% were seen once. The sample taken for sequencing was CD8+ T cells from PBMCs. These receptors were collected from a human donor with multiple sclerosis. The CDR3 runs from the conserved cysteine through the conserved F or W. A D gene is named only where the DNA matches it firmly. Not all rows give a size; the values are once, few, many and, for expanded clones, a class.

abundance	d_gene	v_gene	j_gene	CDR3aa
.	.	TRBV2	TRBJ2-3	CASSEALTRFYDTQYF
.	.	TRBV29-1	TRBJ1-1	CSVEVAGRLNTEAFF
few	.	TRBV5-8	TRBJ2-7	CASSLEGAYEQYF
.	.	TRBV7-6	TRBJ2-3	CASSPSQWTDTQYF
.	.	TRBV10-3	TRBJ2-5	CAISAMRGEETQYF
once	TRBD2	TRBV11-3	TRBJ2-1	CASSLGQVAGATYNEQFF
.	.	TRBV9	TRBJ1-1	CASSVGAHTEAFF
.	TRBD1	TRBV20-1	TRBJ2-7	CSARGQGRIYEQYF
.	.	TRBV27	TRBJ1-1	CASRVGENTEAFF
once	.	TRBV2	TRBJ2-3	CASSPDQGVSTDTQYF
.	TRBD1	TRBV30	TRBJ2-7	CAWAGTAGYEQYF
.	.	TRBV10-3	TRBJ1-4	CASMAATNEKLFF
.	.	TRBV7-9	TRBJ1-2	CASSLGMAPKADGYTF
.	TRBD2	TRBV7-9	TRBJ2-3	CAGGSLADTQYF
.	.	TRBV3-1	TRBJ2-5	CASSPGESAWRETQYF
.	.	TRBV20-1	TRBJ2-6	CSATPPPFGPGANVLTF
.	TRBD1	TRBV13	TRBJ2-4	CASSFRQGALDIQYF
.	.	TRBV5-6	TRBJ1-4	CASSLVSGRIEKLFF
once	TRBD1	TRBV3-1	TRBJ2-7	CASSRGQGANRYEQYF
.	.	TRBV2	TRBJ1-2	CASSETRDKGGDFGFNYGYTF
.	.	TRBV27	TRBJ2-7	CASSPWSGSEQYF
once	.	TRBV5-6	TRBJ2-7	CASSSRDFSYEQYF
.	.	TRBV3-1	TRBJ2-1	CASSQDSPPPQFF
.	.	TRBV12-3/TRBV12-4	TRBJ1-5	CASTPGNQPQHF
.	TRBD2	TRBV5-1	TRBJ2-3	CASSLDRLAPTDTQYF
.	.	TRBV9	TRBJ2-3	CASSVAERGTDTQYF
.	.	TRBV9	TRBJ2-7	CASSVGLNEPGAYEQYF
once	.	TRBV5-6	TRBJ1-1	CASSLAYEAFF
many	TRBD1	TRBV11-3	TRBJ2-7	CASSLGTGEQYF